These T cell receptor beta chains were read from a single sample in a study of blood T cell repertoires in COVID-19. The repertoire was sequenced with immunoSEQ multiplex PCR; TCRdb's copy has only in-frame clones and lacks some. Of under 40,000 clones listed, 84% are singletons. The sample was peripheral blood. The receptor set was obtained from a man aged 50-59 years with active or convalescent COVID-19. Each CDR3 is given with its conserved first and last residue. The order of the fields is D gene, J gene, V gene, clone size, CDR3 DNA, CDR3 protein. The D gene is left open where the match is weak. The listing skips clone size in some rows; elsewhere it reads once, few, many or a size class.

TRBD1 TRBJ2-2 TRBV12-5 - TGTGCTAGTGGTTTGAGGCCAGGGGGTATCTCCGGGGAGCTGTTTTTT CASGLRPGGISGELFF
TRBD2 TRBJ2-3 TRBV10-1 once TGCGCCAGCAGTGATGTAGCTAGCGGGGTATCCACAGATACGCAGTATTTT CASSDVASGVSTDTQYF
- TRBJ2-5 TRBV7-2 - TGTGCCAGCAGCGAAACAGGAATCCAAGAGACCCAGTACTTC CASSETGIQETQYF
- TRBJ2-7 TRBV27 - TGTGCCAGCAGTTTATCGCAGGGCGGCTACGAGCAGTACTTC CASSLSQGGYEQYF
- TRBJ1-1 TRBV11-1 - TGTGCCAGCAGGGACCGGGGGGGGATTACTGAAGCTTTCTTT CASRDRGGITEAFF
TRBD2 TRBJ2-1 TRBV24-1 - TGTGCCACCGAAACTAGCGGGGGATACAATGAGCAGTTCTTC CATETSGGYNEQFF
- TRBJ2-1 TRBV9 - TGTGCCAGCAGCGTAGAATCGGATGAGCAGTTCTTC CASSVESDEQFF
TRBD1 TRBJ1-6 TRBV10-3 - TGTGCCATCAGTGACCTTACAGGGGGCGTACGAGCCCTCCACTTT CAISDLTGGVRALHF
TRBD1 TRBJ2-1 TRBV6-5 - TGTGCCAGCCTGGGACAGGGGGTTAAGAATGAGCAGTTCTTC CASLGQGVKNEQFF
TRBD1 TRBJ1-1 TRBV11-3 medium-sized TGTGCCAGCAGCTCGTCGGGGACAGGGGGCCGTGAAGCTTTCTTT CASSSSGTGGREAFF
- TRBJ2-3 TRBV5-1 - TGCGCCAGCAGCTTGGGACTAGGTACCACAGATACGCAGTATTTT CASSLGLGTTDTQYF
- TRBJ1-2 TRBV6-4 - TGTGCCAGCAGTGACCGGGTAACCTACACCTTC CASSDRVTYTF